This T cell receptor beta chain was observed in a study of CD8+CD57+ T cells in acquired aplastic anemia. The study's findings and limits: The study found no significant CD8+ Simpson's diversity difference between patients and controls. Patients and controls shared under 35 CD8+ CDR3 sequences, which appeared highly expressed in patients and within their immunodominant clones.

Patients picked for sequencing had shown CD8+CD57+ cell expansion detected by flow cytometry. All patients had severe acquired aplastic anemia. Patients were untreated when blood was sampled. Of note for this clonotype: Its specificity is not known.

Genomic DNA provided the template from which TCR beta VDJ and CDR3 profiles were obtained. MiXCR, run by TCRdb on the reads, gives a single entry per CDR3 protein. The sample yields under 200,000 distinct CDR3 sequences, roughly 50% seen once. Trimming removed 5 bases from V and 4 bases from J, with 13 bases in between. Germline values: CDR1 MGHDK, CDR2 SYGVNS. CDR3 length: 14 amino acids. The chain joins TRBV25-1 to TRBJ2-3; D uncertain. The source material was sorted CD4+, CD8+, or CD8+CD57+ T cells (not recorded which) from PBMCs. This TCR was sampled from a human donor with aplastic anemia. The CDR3 reads CASSPARSADTQYF. CDR3 nucleotide sequence: TGTGCCAGCAGTCCGGCACGTTCTGCAGATACGCAGTATTTT.